What follows are 17 T cell receptor beta chains derived from one specimen sequenced in a study of response to subunit inactivated influenza vaccine listed by TCRdb under 2018. The library was prepared using RT-PCR. TCRdb records Illumina HiSeq 2500 as the sequencer. TCRdb reran the public reads through fastp at Q25 and MiXCR, keeping productive beta chains. Every CDR3 protein is listed once, alongside the most common genes and DNA of its rows. This sample gives under 750,000 distinct CDR3 sequences in total; roughly 12% of them show up just once. The top ten clones comprise roughly a tenth of the sample. The sequencing used PBMCs from blood, collected on the day of vaccination. The receptors were gathered from a man aged 45 to 65 who received an inactivated influenza vaccine. Donor details come from another sample of the same person, matched by shared clones.

V is TRBV18 and J is TRBJ2-6; 7 nucleotides align to TRBD1. Germline V gene sequence: CDR1 KGHSH, CDR2 LQKENI. After removal of 6 bases from V and 4 bases from J, the junction contained 12 bases not matched to a gene. This CDR3 has 17 residues. The CDR3 coding sequence is TGTGCCAGCTCGTCGACCCCCGGGACAGCCGGGGCCAACGTCCTGACTTTC. It yields the protein CASSSTPGTAGANVLTF.

This CDR3 is CASSGGATEWETQYF. CDR3 nucleotide sequence: TGTGCCAGCAGTGGGGGAGCCACGGAATGGGAGACCCAGTACTTC. The chain joins TRBV6-1 to TRBJ2-5; possibly TRBD2 for D (5 bases). The V and J ends lost 4 bases and 5 bases respectively, with 17 bases between them. Germline values: CDR1 MNHNS, CDR2 SASEGT. The CDR3 loop spans 15 amino acids.

This chain uses TRBV15 with TRBJ2-1; D uncertain. Trimming took off 0 bases at V and 6 bases at J, with 6 bases between the two ends. The CDR3 has 13 residues. The V gene's germline CDR1 is LNHNV and CDR2 YYDKDF (reference sequence). As DNA, the CDR3 is TGTGCCACCAGCAGAGATTATCCCAATGAGCAGTTCTTC. Its translation: CATSRDYPNEQFF.

This clonotype was observed a few times. The chain recombines TRBV9 with TRBJ2-2; D not resolved. CDR1 and CDR2 from the germline V gene are SGDLS and YYNGEE. The V and J ends lost 1 base and 8 bases respectively, with 6 bases between them. The CDR3 runs 12 residues. CDR3 in DNA: TGTGCCAGCAGCGTATCGGCTGGGGAGCTGTTTTTT. Translating gives CASSVSAGELFF.

As DNA, the CDR3 is TGTGCCAGCAGTCCATCGACAGGGGGCAACGAGCAGTACTTC. Amino acid sequence: CASSPSTGGNEQYF. The V gene is TRBV6-1, the J gene TRBJ2-7; the match to TRBD1 covers 10 bases. In germline, CDR1 is MNHNS, CDR2 SASEGT. CDR3 length equals 14 residues. Trimming took 5 bases from V and 5 from J; bases not matched to a gene: 6.

This chain connects TRBV28 to TRBJ1-4; no clear D. CDR1 and CDR2 from the germline V gene are MDHEN and SYDVKM. The ends were cut back, 5 bases at V and 4 bases at J, with 17 bases in the middle. This CDR3 comprises 16 residues. In DNA, the CDR3 is TGTGCCAGCAGTCCCGGATACCGGGAGGGTAATGAAAAACTGTTTTTT. The encoded protein is CASSPGYREGNEKLFF.

The DNA for the CDR3 is TGCAGTGCTAGAGATCTGAGGTTAGCGGGGTATCAAGAGACCCAGTACTTC. It yields the protein CSARDLRLAGYQETQYF. The J gene is TRBJ2-5, the V gene TRBV20-1; 8 bases fit TRBD2. The CDR3 extends over 17 amino acids. Germline CDR1 and CDR2: DFQATT and SNEGSKA (reference sequence). J was trimmed by 2 bases and V by 0 bases; bases with no gene match: 11.

There are many counts of this clonotype. The chain joins TRBV2 to TRBJ2-5, with 13 positions matching TRBD2. The CDR3 sequence is 18 residues long. Germline CDR1 reads SNHLY; CDR2 reads FYNNEI. Trimming removed 3 bases from V and 4 bases from J; junction bases left unmatched: 11. The CDR3 is CASSEDTSGGASGETQYF. DNA for the CDR3: TGTGCCAGCAGTGAGGACACTAGCGGGGGGGCCTCTGGAGAGACCCAGTACTTC.

This clonotype was recorded a few times. The CDR3 region is CSVDSMATDTQYF. The CDR3 DNA reads TGCAGCGTTGATTCTATGGCTACAGATACGCAGTATTTT. The genes are TRBV29-1 and TRBJ2-3, with D unresolved. V lost 3 bases to trimming and J lost 3 bases, with 10 bases between them. Looked up from germline, CDR1 is SQVTM and CDR2 is ANQGSEA. The CDR3 contains 13 residues.

This clonotype was counted only a few times. One end of the junction fails to match germline, which may point to a read error. The chain recombines TRBV30 with TRBJ1-4, with D hard to call. CDR1 is GTSNPN and CDR2 is SVGIG in the germline V gene (reference sequence). The CDR3 contains 12 residues. The CDR3 here is CAWSVGNGKLFF. CDR3 nucleotide sequence: TGTGCCTGGAGTGTGGGGAATGGAAAACTGTTTTTT.

There are many counts of this clonotype. As DNA, the CDR3 is TGTGCCAGCAGCGTAGGGGCGGTGGGGATACACAATGAGCAGTTCTTC. This encodes CASSVGAVGIHNEQFF. The chain recombines TRBV9 with TRBJ2-1; D gene uncertain. The V end lost 0 bases, the J end lost 5 bases, and 15 bases lay between the germline ends. Germline-derived CDR1 and CDR2 are SGDLS and YYNGEE. This CDR3 is 16 amino acids long.

In this sample, this clonotype turned up a few times. V is TRBV5-1 and J is TRBJ1-4; 8 positions agree with TRBD1. Germline V gene lookup returns CDR1 SGHRS and CDR2 YFSETQ. The V segment lost 4 bases and the J segment 6 bases; nucleotides outside the gene matches: 5. The CDR3 spans 14 residues. The CDR3 here is CASSPRQGYEKLFF. The CDR3, as DNA: TGCGCCAGCAGCCCTCGACAGGGGTATGAAAAACTGTTTTTT.

This clonotype was counted between two and nine times. The chain uses TRBV20-1 and TRBJ2-1, with D possibly matching TRBD1 (5 bases). CDR3 length: 13 amino acids. Germline V CDR1 and CDR2: DFQATT, SNEGSKA (reference sequence). The CDR3 spells CSAMLTVYNEQFF. The CDR3 DNA reads as TGCAGCGCCATGCTGACAGTCTACAATGAGCAGTTCTTC.

The J gene is TRBJ1-2, the V gene TRBV20-1; 7 nucleotides line up with TRBD1. The length of the CDR3 is 17 residues. The germline gives CDR1 DFQATT, CDR2 SNEGSKA (reference sequence). The V and J ends lost 6 bases and 5 bases, in that order; junction bases with no gene match: 21. The CDR3 DNA reads TGCAGTGCCTCAGATCCGGGACAGTTGCTTACTCTTTATGGCTACACCTTC. As protein: CSASDPGQLLTLYGYTF.

The rearrangement uses TRBV20-1 and TRBJ2-7; 9 nucleotides line up with TRBD1. Losses at the gene ends were 6 bases for V and 4 bases for J; bases not matched to a gene: 7. The CDR3 sequence is 13 residues long. Looked up from germline, CDR1 is DFQATT and CDR2 is SNEGSKA (reference sequence). CDR3 bases: TGCAGTGCGCCGAACAGGGGGCAGTACGAGCAGTACTTC. Residues: CSAPNRGQYEQYF.

This rearrangement joins TRBV3-1 to TRBJ2-1; D is unresolved. V gave up 3 bases and J gave up 7 bases, with 10 bases separating them. This CDR3 contains 13 residues. Germline V gene sequence: CDR1 LGHDT, CDR2 YNNKEL (reference sequence). CDR3 region: CASSQLRRNEQFF. The CDR3 region has the DNA TGTGCCAGCAGCCAGTTAAGGAGAAATGAGCAGTTCTTC.

This clonotype was found a few times. The chain carries TRBV24-1 and TRBJ2-3; 9 positions agree with TRBD1. Looked up from germline, CDR1 is KGHDR and CDR2 is SFDVKD. This CDR3 spans 15 amino acids. V was clipped by 2 bases and J by 3 bases; unmatched bases: 2. The CDR3 spells CATSDWTGVTDTQYF. The DNA for the CDR3 is TGTGCCACCAGTGATTGGACAGGGGTGACAGATACGCAGTATTTT.